This T cell receptor (beta chain) was sequenced in a study of Graves' ophthalmopathy and Graves' hyperthyroidism. With V trimmed by 4 bases and J by 7 bases, 8 bases remained unmatched. The V gene's germline CDR1 is SQVTM and CDR2 ANQGSEA. The CDR3 is 13 amino acids. The sample holds many counts of this clonotype. PBMCs had their origin in fresh peripheral blood (over 8.5 ml). RNA transcripts yielded amplified TCR beta CDR3 regions. RT-PCR was first run with HTBI primers, then multiplex PCR in a second round. TCRdb reprocessed the multiplex PCR reads with MiXCR, giving one entry per CDR3 protein. The sample includes about 620,000 distinct CDR3 sequences, roughly 20% of them seen just once.

The rearrangement uses TRBV29-1 and TRBJ1-2; 8 bases fit TRBD1. Sequencing was performed on peripheral blood. The TCR comes from a woman aged 18-29 years with stable Graves' hyperthyroidism. Some clones in this sample may be carry-over from other donors' samples. The CDR3 DNA reads TGCAGCGTTGGCTCCGGACAGGGTCCTGGCTACACCTTC. Protein product: CSVGSGQGPGYTF. Complete variable domain (other parts from reference TRBV29-1 and TRBJ1-2): SAVISQKPSRDICQRGTSLTIQCQVDSQVTMMFWYRQQPGQSLTLIATANQGSEATYESGFVIDKFPISRPNLTFSTLTVSNMSPEDSSIYLCSVGSGQGPGYTFGSGTRLTVV.